Each of the 10 T cell receptor beta chains below was sequenced from the same sample in a study of T cells in Graves' hyperthyroidism and ophthalmopathy. Using RNA transcripts as the source, TCR beta CDR3 regions were amplified. Carried out on the TCR CDR3, a first-round RT-PCR used the HTBI primer set. TCRdb ran MiXCR on the multiplex PCR reads and lists one entry per CDR3 protein. In the table there are around 500,000 distinct CDR3 sequences, roughly an eighth of which are singletons. Input material: blood. These receptors were collected from a young woman with Graves' hyperthyroidism.

This clonotype showed up many times. The chain couples TRBV27 to TRBJ2-7, with D tentatively TRBD1 (6 bases). The CDR3 loop spans 14 amino acids. CDR1 is MNHEY, CDR2 SMNVEV, per germline (reference sequence). V was shortened by 4 bases and J by 2 bases, with 12 bases between the two germline ends. This CDR3 reads CASSSTGLPYEQYV. The CDR3 DNA follows: TGTGCCAGCAGTTCGACAGGACTCCCCTACGAGCAGTACGTC.

The chain employs TRBV7-9 and TRBJ2-7, with D perhaps matching TRBD1 (7 bases). Trimming left V 2 bases short and J 2 bases short, with 16 bases between. CDR1 is SEHNR and CDR2 is FQNEAQ in the germline V gene (reference sequence). The CDR3 runs 16 residues. CDR3 in DNA: TGTGCCAGCAGCTTATCTCAGGGGGGAGGACCCTACGAGCAGTACTTC. Its protein is CASSLSQGGGPYEQYF.

The CDR3 loop is CSVTGQILQETQYF. CDR3 DNA: TGCAGCGTGACCGGACAGATACTACAAGAGACCCAGTACTTC. V is TRBV29-1 and J is TRBJ2-5; tentative D call: TRBD1 (6 bases). Trimming shortened V by 6 bases and J by 2 bases, and 16 bases separated the two germline ends. The CDR3 is 14 residues long. CDR1 is SQVTM, CDR2 ANQGSEA, per germline.

This clonotype was seen at least ten times. This chain uses TRBV5-1 with TRBJ2-2; no firm D call. The V gene's germline CDR1 is SGHRS and CDR2 YFSETQ. CDR3 length: 17 amino acids. V was cut by 4 bases and J by 0 bases, with 16 bases left in between. The DNA of the CDR3 is TGCGCCAGCAGCCGGCTGATGGTACTAACGAACACCGGGGAGCTGTTTTTT. It yields the protein CASSRLMVLTNTGELFF.

The chain carries TRBV4-1 and TRBJ1-2; D is unresolved. Germline CDR1 reads MGHRA; CDR2 reads YSYEKL. Trimming shortened V by 0 bases and J by 7 bases, and 18 bases separated the two germline ends. CDR3 length equals 16 residues. This CDR3 reads CASSQDERQAVVGYTF. CDR3 DNA sequence: TGCGCCAGCAGCCAAGATGAGAGGCAGGCAGTTGTTGGCTACACCTTC.

In this sample, this clonotype turned up many times. The V and J genes are TRBV29-1 and TRBJ2-7; possibly TRBD1 for D (5 bases). The CDR3 consists of 12 residues. Trimming took 6 bases from V and 5 from J, leaving 14 bases between them. The germline V gene encodes CDR1 SQVTM and CDR2 ANQGSEA. The CDR3 protein is CSVLTQGNEQYF. CDR3 coding DNA: TGCAGCGTCTTGACGCAGGGTAACGAGCAGTACTTC.

This clonotype came up many times. This chain's CDR3 is CASSLFPESYNEQFF. DNA for the CDR3: TGCGCCAGCAGCTTGTTCCCCGAATCCTACAATGAGCAGTTCTTC. The V and J genes are TRBV5-1 and TRBJ2-1; D unresolved. This CDR3 region has 15 residues. Germline V gene sequence: CDR1 SGHRS, CDR2 YFSETQ. Trimming took off 1 base at V and 1 base at J, with 9 bases between the two ends. Full variable domain (rest looked up from reference TRBV5-1 and TRBJ2-1): KAGVTQTPRYLIKTRGQQVTLSCSPISGHRSVSWYQQTPGQGLQFLFEYFSETQRNKGNFPGRFSGRQFSNSRSEMNVSTLELGDSALYLCASSLFPESYNEQFFGPGTRLTVL.

The chain is built from TRBV29-1 and TRBJ2-3, with D tentatively TRBD1 (5 bases). Trimming took off 4 bases at V and 6 bases at J, with 17 bases between the two ends. Germline lookup yields CDR1 SQVTM and CDR2 ANQGSEA. The CDR3 covers 14 residues. The CDR3 sequence: CSVADKGLGDTQYF. CDR3 in DNA: TGCAGCGTTGCTGACAAGGGGTTAGGTGATACGCAGTATTTT.

This clonotype was detected many times. This chain uses TRBV7-3 with TRBJ2-1; 13 bases map to TRBD2. Germline CDR1 SGHTA, CDR2 FQGTGA. J gave up 7 bases and V 5 bases, and 14 bases lay outside the gene matches. The CDR3 consists of 18 residues. The chain's CDR3 is CASSRGLAGVTSTNEQFF. The CDR3 coding sequence is TGTGCCAGCAGCCGAGGACTAGCGGGAGTCACTAGCACAAATGAGCAGTTCTTC.

This clonotype showed up many times. The V gene is TRBV6-5, the J gene TRBJ1-1; a possible D gene is TRBD1 (5 bases). Germline V lookup: CDR1 MNHEY, CDR2 SVGAGI. There are 17 residues in the CDR3. The ends were cut back, 0 bases at V and 5 bases at J, with 19 bases in the middle. The chain's CDR3 is CASSYSMGMGLGTEAFF. The DNA for the CDR3 is TGTGCCAGCAGTTACTCTATGGGCATGGGACTAGGGACTGAAGCTTTCTTT.